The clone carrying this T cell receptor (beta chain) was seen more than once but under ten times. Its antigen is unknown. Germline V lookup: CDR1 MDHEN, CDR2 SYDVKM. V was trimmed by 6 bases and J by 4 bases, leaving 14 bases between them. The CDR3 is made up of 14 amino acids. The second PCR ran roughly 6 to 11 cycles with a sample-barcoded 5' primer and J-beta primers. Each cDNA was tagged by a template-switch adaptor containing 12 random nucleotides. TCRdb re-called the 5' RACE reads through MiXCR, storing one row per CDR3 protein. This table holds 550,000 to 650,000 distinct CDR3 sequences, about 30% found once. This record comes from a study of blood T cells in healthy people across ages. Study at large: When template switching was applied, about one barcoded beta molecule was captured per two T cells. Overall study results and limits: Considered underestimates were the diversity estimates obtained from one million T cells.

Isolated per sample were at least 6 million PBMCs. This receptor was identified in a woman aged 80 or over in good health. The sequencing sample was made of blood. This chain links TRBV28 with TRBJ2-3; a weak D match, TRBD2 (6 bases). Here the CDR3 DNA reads TGTGCCAGCAGGCAAACAGGAGGGGCAGATACGCAGTATTTT. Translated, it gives CASRQTGGADTQYF.